This T cell receptor (beta chain) was captured by sequencing in a study of cytomegalovirus exposure and HLA in healthy donors (dated by TCRdb to about 2017). General notes on the study: An earlier analysis of 587 of the donors reported 276 Gb of sequence data and 117 million unique TCR beta sequences from about 200 million T cells. A later genetic analysis used genome-wide SNP genotypes for about 65% of the 666 donors, treating that subset as a discovery cohort. Along with the roughly 610-subject first cohort, a separate validation cohort of about 110 different subjects was used. The study aimed to test whether cataloging public T cell receptors could reveal signatures of past pathogen exposure. Rather than using new phenotypic data, the later analysis identified candidate immune exposures from TCR beta sequences and from how often those sequences occurred across donors. To predict cytomegalovirus infection status, the study combined high-throughput TCR immunosequencing, statistical association of individual TCRs with disease status, and machine learning. Every discovery cohort repertoire had been produced on one sequencing platform. HLA typing included class I and class II loci at four-digit resolution. Typing coverage differed by locus: A, B, C, DRB1 and DQB1 were typed in roughly 620-640 donors, DQA1 in approximately 520, DPA1 in 600 to 610, and DPB1 in approximately 450. Among the roughly 380 genotyped donors, 81% belonged to the genetic ancestry cluster associated with self-reported Caucasian donors. In an earlier analysis of 587 of the donors, high-throughput TCR beta sequencing was used to judge whether each TCR beta V gene segment behaved as functional or pseudogenic. Because of strong linkage in the cohort, roughly five DR-DQ haplotypes were treated as single units for association and clustering. An early release covering roughly 580 HLA-typed donors comprised around 300 gigabases of sequencing data and around 80 million unique TCR sequences. Alongside the repertoire data, information on donor age, sex, ethnicity and CMV serostatus was compiled. A later analysis re-analyzed previously published TCR beta repertoires from about 600 donors and added high-resolution HLA genotyping to study TCR occurrence patterns. Using immunosequencing, the study profiled T cell repertoires from fewer than 850 subjects and related those repertoires to cytomegalovirus serostatus. Across about 380 genotyped donors of the cohort, an average of about 220,000 unique TCR beta nucleotide sequences per donor were sequenced, and roughly a sixth of those sequences were non-productive.

Libraries were built with the immunoSEQ multiplex PCR assay. A mixture of 60 forward primers for TCR Vbeta segments and 13 reverse primers for TCR Jbeta segments was used in the multiplex PCR. The CDR3 region of rearranged TCR beta genes was amplified from genomic DNA with a multiplex PCR assay. The amplified TCR beta libraries were sequenced on the Illumina HiSeq System as 87-base-pair reads. The original pipeline was this. Across the 500 to 850 repertoires, a later analysis counted 78 million or so unique TCR beta chains, roughly 11 million of which were shared by at least two donors. Raw reads were error-corrected and collapsed into unique sequences with a nearest-neighbor algorithm that merged closely related sequences to remove PCR and sequencing errors. V, D and J gene segments were assigned by aligning CDR3 sequences to IMGT reference sequences. For a sequence to be retained, at least a six-nucleotide match to both a V gene segment and a J gene segment was required. A rearrangement counted as productive if the CDR3 had no stop codons and remained in frame with V and J, and every other rearrangement counted as non-productive. CDR3 was defined by IMGT convention, running from the second conserved V-encoded cysteine to the conserved J-encoded phenylalanine. The earlier analysis of 550 to 650 of the donors excluded any sequence lacking an unambiguous match to a single V gene segment. An earlier analysis of over 450 of the donors classified V segments as functional when productive rearrangements were above 56.7% and as segregating when the standard deviation between donors was above 5%. A statistical classification framework was developed to diagnose cytomegalovirus status using the catalog of TCR beta chain sequences. V and J gene assignment, in a later analysis, came from comparing TCR nucleotide sequences with IMGT/GENE-DB human TR gene sequences. The TCRdist pipeline was used in a later analysis to assign CDR3 sequences and most-parsimonious VDJ recombination scenarios. In a later analysis, each TCR beta chain was defined by its CDR3 amino acid sequence together with its V-gene family, and reads without a unique V-gene family were excluded. As a way to deal with suspected cross-contamination and a sequencing artifact, a later analysis dropped hundreds of nucleotide sequences that were highly shared and had low generation probability. In a later analysis, a clonal expansion index was calculated for each public chain from normalized within-repertoire ranks of inferred template counts. A later analysis computed generation probabilities with a VDJ recombination model fitted to out-of-frame rearrangements, and checked the results against IGoR. A later analysis scored TCR-TCR, TCR-HLA and TCR-CMV co-occurrence with hypergeometric tests, applying a repertoire-size bias correction to TCR pairs. In a later analysis, false discovery rates were estimated by permuting HLA or CMV assignments 20 times. In a later analysis, co-occurring TCRs were grouped using DBSCAN, with TCRdist sequence similarity added in when clustering inside HLA-allele-positive subsets. Co-occurrence clustering excluded repertoires with fewer than 30,000 or more than 120,000 public chains, plus five with anomalous nucleotide sharing. As stored in TCRdb, this immuneACCESS dataset retains in-frame rearrangements with V and J assigned. A fraction of the clones does not appear; measured against another copy, unresolved V genes explain less than half of the discrepancy, and the remainder lacks a known reason. V, J and clone size derive from that table, while D and trimming were established from the DNA sequence. The sample table holds approximately 210,000 clones, of which roughly 87% were seen once. Of the sample, 6% falls within the top ten clones.

The cohort consisted of approximately 670 healthy bone marrow donors. At the time of sampling, all cohort members were nominally healthy, though unrecorded immune exposures were likely present. The donor was CMV seropositive and belonged to the group of 250 to 300 seropositive cohort members. Every donor gave a peripheral blood sample, and the peripheral blood mononuclear cells from that sample were used for TCR beta sequencing. Genomic DNA was extracted from the blood cell samples with the Qiagen DNeasy Blood Extraction Kit. Overall study outcomes, separate from this receptor: Most TCR sequences were observed very rarely across donors, whereas some public TCRs were present in many individuals. Three of the identified cytomegalovirus-associated TCR beta chains were confirmed in vitro to be specific for cytomegalovirus antigens. A later genetic analysis associated a missense DCLRE1C variant with V-gene and J-gene trimming of TCR beta chains, and an independent cohort replicated the association. For the cohort, immune exposure information was limited to CMV serostatus. Correlated functional status among segregating V segments might be attributable to linkage disequilibrium, but an unknown experimental factor could not be ruled out. The classifier was reported to diagnose cytomegalovirus status with high specificity and sensitivity in both the original and validation cohorts. Presence/absence analyses assumed roughly uniform sequencing depth across donors, an assumption that may not hold. In a later analysis, TCR association rates were found to vary across HLA loci, with the most associated TCRs seen for DRB1 alleles and the fewest for HLA-C alleles. HLA typing was unavailable for some donors at each locus, so association tests used only the typed subset. This cohort had only TCR beta chains sequenced, and the lack of alpha or paired-chain data limited which features could be detected. In a later analysis, HLA-associated TCR beta chains were found to be more clonally expanded and to have lower generation probabilities than equally common non-associated chains. According to a later analysis, parvovirus B19, influenza, CMV and Epstein-Barr virus appeared linked to several top co-occurrence clusters. A later analysis found that most CMV-associated TCR beta chains appeared HLA-restricted, with HLA associations seemingly driven largely by CMV exposure. At a false discovery rate of 0.05, a later analysis linked around 15,000 TCR beta sequences to specific HLA alleles. The sequencing pipeline was judged likely to have produced a cluster of highly shared sequence variants as a technical artifact. In a later genetic analysis, fewer N-insertions in productive TCRs were reported among donors in an Asian-associated ancestry cluster than the roughly 710-donor mean. An earlier analysis of around 540 of the donors showed that most TCR beta V segments appeared in productive rearrangements either about 87% or about 30% of the time, which broadly matched IMGT annotations. Because counts were too low, seventeen rarely observed V segments, including chromosome 9 orphons, were excluded from the earlier analysis of under 650 of the donors. The authors suggested that the approach could potentially be generalized to other disease states and immunological phenotypes. When HLA alleles, especially DR and DQ, strongly co-occurred, TCR associations were difficult to assign to individual alleles. The study listed approximately 150 TCR beta chains as associated with cytomegalovirus. A further reported finding was that TCR beta sequences accurately predicted the HLA-A and HLA-B alleles for most subjects in the first cohort.

This clone was picked up a small number of times. No cognate antigen has been identified for it. Base qualities are missing; no much larger clone stands one base away. This clonotype was sampled from a man aged 40-49 years in good health and CMV-seropositive. The material sequenced was PBMCs.

The CDR3 amino acid sequence is: CASSERERTRELFF. The DNA is TGTGCCAGCAGTGAAAGAGAAAGAACTCGGGAGCTGTTTTTT. The sequence is built from TRBV25-1 and TRBJ2-2; no D segment can be confidently identified. CDR1 MGHDK and CDR2 SYGVNS were looked up in the germline V gene. The CDR3 numbers 14 residues from cysteine through phenylalanine. The retained sequence is limited to the CDR3, 42 bases, with the frame set at the first base. V was cut back by 2 bases and J by 9 bases, leaving a gap of 13 bases between them.